The present entry profiles one T cell receptor (beta chain) with its context. This clone was counted once. Its antigen is still unknown. No clone much larger than this one lies a single base away; base qualities are absent. The library was generated by the immunoSEQ multiplex PCR assay. For the multiplex PCR, a mixture combining 60 forward primers for TCR Vbeta segments and 13 reverse primers for TCR Jbeta segments was used. Amplification of the CDR3 region of rearranged TCR beta genes was performed with a multiplex PCR assay on genomic DNA. The amplified TCR beta libraries were sequenced on the Illumina HiSeq System as 87-base-pair reads. Under the source paper's analysis protocol: Across the roughly 670 repertoires, a later analysis counted 78 million or so unique TCR beta chains, roughly 11 million of which were shared by at least two donors. Raw reads were error-corrected and collapsed into unique sequences by a nearest-neighbor algorithm in which closely related sequences were merged to remove PCR and sequencing errors. Alignment of CDR3 sequences to IMGT reference sequences was used to assign V, D and J gene segments. For a sequence to be retained, at least a six-nucleotide match to both a V gene segment and a J gene segment was required. A rearrangement was called productive if the CDR3 had no stop codons and remained in frame with V and J, and every other rearrangement was called non-productive. Following IMGT convention, CDR3 was defined as the stretch from the second conserved V-encoded cysteine to the conserved J-encoded phenylalanine. In an earlier analysis of 587 of the donors, sequences lacking an unambiguous match to a single V gene segment were excluded. In an earlier analysis of approximately 590 of the donors, V segments were called functional above 56.7% productive rearrangements and were called segregating when the between-donor standard deviation exceeded 5%. A statistical classification framework was built for diagnosing cytomegalovirus status from the catalog of TCR beta chain sequences. V and J gene assignment, in a later analysis, came from comparing TCR nucleotide sequences with IMGT/GENE-DB human TR gene sequences. A later analysis assigned CDR3 sequences and most-parsimonious VDJ recombination scenarios with the TCRdist pipeline. In a later analysis, each TCR beta chain was defined by its CDR3 amino acid sequence together with its V-gene family, and reads without a unique V-gene family were excluded. A later analysis removed 500 to 600 highly shared, low-generation-probability nucleotide sequences to deal with suspected cross-contamination and a sequencing artifact. In a later analysis, a clonal expansion index was calculated for each public chain from normalized within-repertoire ranks of inferred template counts. Generation probabilities in a later analysis came from a VDJ recombination model fitted to out-of-frame rearrangements, and those results were checked against IGoR. Hypergeometric tests were used in a later analysis to score TCR-TCR, TCR-HLA and TCR-CMV co-occurrence, with a repertoire-size bias correction applied to the TCR pairs. In a later analysis, false discovery rates were estimated by permuting HLA or CMV assignments 20 times. In a later analysis, co-occurring TCRs were grouped using DBSCAN, with TCRdist sequence similarity added in when clustering inside HLA-allele-positive subsets. Repertoires with fewer than 30,000 or more than 120,000 public chains were left out of co-occurrence clustering, as were about 5 repertoires with anomalous nucleotide sharing. TCRdb took over this immuneACCESS table, retaining in-frame rearrangements with V and J assigned. Such tables are incomplete; in checked studies, under half of the missing clones stem from an unresolved V gene, and the remainder is unexplained. V and J calls and clone size come straight from that table; D and trimming were deduced from the DNA. This sample gives roughly 60,000 clones in total; roughly four fifths of them show up just once. About 4.3% of the sample is in the top ten clones.

This sample is drawn from a study of cytomegalovirus exposure and HLA in healthy donors (dated by TCRdb to about 2017). Describing the broader study: An earlier analysis of more than 550 of the donors reported approximately 260 Gb of sequence data and approximately 120 million unique TCR beta sequences obtained from approximately 180 million T cells. All discovery cohort repertoires had been generated on a single sequencing platform. To predict cytomegalovirus infection status, the study combined high-throughput TCR immunosequencing, statistical association of individual TCRs with disease status, and machine learning. Of the 300 to 500 genotyped donors, more than 75% were placed in the genetic ancestry cluster associated with self-reported Caucasian donors. Along with the approximately 700-subject first cohort, a separate validation cohort of 120 different subjects was used. Alongside the repertoire data, information on donor age, sex, ethnicity and CMV serostatus was compiled. Roughly 5 DR-DQ haplotypes were handled as single units for association and clustering, since linkage in the cohort was strong. Roughly 290 gigabases of sequencing data and around 90 million unique TCR sequences made up an early release that covered approximately 700 HLA-typed donors. Among almost 400 genotyped donors of the cohort, an average of 235,054 unique TCR beta nucleotide sequences were sequenced per donor, approximately 20% of them non-productive. Class I and class II HLA loci were covered by the typing at four-digit resolution. Genome-wide SNP genotypes for about 65% of the 666 donors were used in a later genetic analysis, which treated that subset as a discovery cohort. The study aimed to test whether signatures of past pathogen exposure could be identified by cataloging public T cell receptors. In a later analysis, previously published TCR beta repertoires from several hundred donors were re-analyzed and high-resolution HLA genotyping was added so that TCR occurrence patterns could be studied. In the later analysis, no new phenotypic data were used to find candidate immune exposures; instead, reliance was placed on TCR beta sequences and their occurrence across donors. In an earlier analysis of a few hundred of the donors, high-throughput TCR beta sequencing was used to judge whether each TCR beta V gene segment behaved as functional or pseudogenic. The number of donors typed differed by locus, with 629-630 for A, B, C, DRB1 and DQB1, roughly 520 for DQA1, under 610 for DPA1, and around 450 for DPB1. The T cell repertoires of around 670 subjects were profiled by immunosequencing and related to cytomegalovirus serostatus. Results and caveats for the whole study, not just this receptor: Roughly uniform sequencing depth across donors was assumed in presence/absence analyses, although this assumption may not hold. Because HLA typing was unavailable for some donors at each locus, only the typed subset was used in association tests. An earlier analysis of approximately 590 of the donors showed that most TCR beta V segments appeared in productive rearrangements either about 87% or about 30% of the time, which broadly matched IMGT annotations. According to a later genetic analysis, donors in an Asian-associated ancestry cluster had fewer N-insertions in productive TCRs than the approximately 650-donor mean. A further reported finding was that TCR beta sequences accurately predicted the HLA-A and HLA-B alleles for most subjects in the first cohort. In a later analysis, several top co-occurrence clusters were reported to appear linked to parvovirus B19, influenza, CMV and Epstein-Barr virus. Some IMGT-functional V segments, including TRBV6-2 and TRBV6-3, could not be distinguished by the 87-base-pair reads and were therefore excluded. A cluster of highly shared sequence variants was judged likely to be a technical artifact of the sequencing pipeline. Most CMV-associated TCR beta chains appeared to be HLA-restricted in a later analysis, and the HLA associations seemed to be driven largely by CMV exposure. Specific HLA alleles were associated with 15,000 to 20,000 TCR beta sequences at a false discovery rate of 0.05 in a later analysis. When HLA alleles, especially DR and DQ, strongly co-occurred, TCR associations were difficult to assign to individual alleles. Linkage disequilibrium might explain the correlated functional status among segregating V segments, but an unknown experimental factor could not be excluded. According to a later analysis, TCR association rates differed among HLA loci, with DRB1 alleles showing the most associated TCRs and HLA-C alleles showing the fewest. The authors suggested that the approach could potentially be extended to other disease states and immunological phenotypes. A total of fewer than 200 TCR beta chains were listed by the study as associated with cytomegalovirus. For the cohort, immune exposure information was limited to CMV serostatus. The classifier was reported to diagnose cytomegalovirus status with high specificity and sensitivity in both the original cohort and the validation cohort. The earlier analysis of some 560 of the donors excluded 15 to 20 rarely observed V segments, including chromosome 9 orphons, because counts were too low. An association between a missense DCLRE1C variant and V-gene and J-gene trimming of TCR beta chains was found in a later genetic analysis and replicated in an independent cohort. A later analysis found that HLA-associated TCR beta chains were more clonally expanded and had lower generation probabilities than equally common non-associated chains. A few of the identified cytomegalovirus-associated TCR beta chains were confirmed in vitro to be specific for cytomegalovirus antigens. The cohort was sequenced for TCR beta chains only, and without alpha or paired-chain data the features that could be detected were limited. Most TCR sequences were seen in very few donors, while some public TCRs were found in many individuals.

The CDR3 runs 14 residues from the cysteine to the phenylalanine. The read is trimmed to its CDR3 DNA, 42 bases read in frame from base 1. The junction carries 8 bases between V and J, which are trimmed by 0 bases and 2 bases respectively. The germline V gene specifies MGHRA as CDR1 and YSYEKL as CDR2. In total, roughly 710 healthy bone marrow donors made up the cohort. Cohort members were all nominally healthy when sampled, although unrecorded immune exposures were likely present. The donor tested CMV seronegative and was one of the 352 seronegative cohort members. A peripheral blood sample was provided by each donor, and peripheral blood mononuclear cells were used for TCR beta sequencing. Genomic DNA was extracted from the blood cell samples with the Qiagen DNeasy Blood Extraction Kit.

Sequences were obtained from PBMCs. The TCR originated in a young man in good health and CMV-seronegative. In this chain, TRBV4-1 is recombined with TRBJ2-7, with a tentative D gene TRBD1 over 6 matching bases. The CDR3 protein sequence reads: CASSQEAGAYEQYF. The sequenced DNA: TGCGCCAGCAGCCAAGAGGCAGGGGCCTACGAGCAGTACTTC.